Reported below is one T cell receptor beta chain. The data stem from a study of cytotoxic CD8 clonotypes in ibrutinib-treated CLL. Germline assignment: CDR1 MNHNS and CDR2 SASEGT. V was trimmed by 4 bases and J by 7 bases, leaving 7 bases between them. This CDR3 region has 11 residues. Clones were sequenced by immunoSEQ multiplex PCR, and TCRdb holds only the in-frame ones, with some missing. Here the sample spans hundreds of thousands of clones, roughly 70% being singletons. This receptor was obtained from a human donor with chronic lymphocytic leukemia. The genes are TRBV6-1 and TRBJ2-5, with a weak D call TRBD2 (5 bases). The specimen was PBMCs, collected after 24 months of ibrutinib treatment. This chain's CDR3 is CASSVRGTQYF. In nucleotides, the CDR3 is TGTGCCAGCAGTGTACGGGGGACCCAGTACTTC.